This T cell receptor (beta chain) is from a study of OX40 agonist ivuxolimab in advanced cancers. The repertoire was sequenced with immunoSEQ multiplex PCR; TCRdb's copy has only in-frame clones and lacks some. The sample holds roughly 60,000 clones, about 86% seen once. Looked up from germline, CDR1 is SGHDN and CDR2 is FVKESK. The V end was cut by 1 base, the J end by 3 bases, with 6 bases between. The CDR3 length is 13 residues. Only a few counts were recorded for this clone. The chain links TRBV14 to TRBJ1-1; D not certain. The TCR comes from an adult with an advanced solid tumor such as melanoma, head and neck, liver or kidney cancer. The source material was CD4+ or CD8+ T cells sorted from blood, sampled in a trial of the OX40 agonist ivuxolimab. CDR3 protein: CASSQGTDTEAFF. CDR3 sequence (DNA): TGTGCCAGCAGCCAAGGGACGGACACTGAAGCTTTCTTT.